This T cell receptor beta chain was identified during a study of T cells in Graves' hyperthyroidism and ophthalmopathy. The investigators amplified TCR beta CDR3 regions from RNA transcripts. TCR CDR3 underwent first-round RT-PCR with the HTBI primer set. Each CDR3 protein gets one entry after TCRdb re-called the multiplex PCR reads with MiXCR. Of roughly 740,000 distinct CDR3 sequences in the sample, roughly 17% are singletons; the top ten hold under 8.5%. Lactation, pregnancy, other autoimmune disease or uncontrolled infection excluded patients. Germline V lookup: CDR1 DFQATT, CDR2 SNEGSKA (reference sequence). The CDR3 covers 15 residues. Germline trimming cut 6 bases from V and 1 base from J; bases unmatched to any gene: 6.

The clonotype comes from a man aged 18 to 30 with Graves' hyperthyroidism. Sequences were obtained from blood. The chain combines TRBV20-1 with TRBJ2-3; TRBD2 agrees at 11 bases. The CDR3 DNA follows: TGCAGTGCCGTAGCGGGAGGGGGCGGCACAGATACGCAGTATTTT. It encodes CSAVAGGGGTDTQYF.